These 8 T cell receptor beta chains originate from one sample sequenced in a study of T-cell reconstitution after alpha-beta-depleted transplantation in children. Unique molecular identifiers were built into the TCRbeta library. From the PCR reads, TCRdb called clonotypes with MiXCR, one entry per CDR3 protein. Among 610,000 or so distinct CDR3 sequences, 27% were seen once, and the ten largest hold just over 35%. The input for sequencing was PBMCs, taken before TCRalphabeta/CD19-depleted stem cell transplant. Receptor source: a boy in the first two years of life with Wiskott-Aldrich syndrome, due to receive a stem cell transplant.

The chain has TRBV2 and TRBJ1-2, with 8 nucleotides matching TRBD1. In germline, CDR1 is SNHLY, CDR2 FYNNEI. The CDR3 totals 15 residues. The trim removed 11 bases at V and 1 base at J, leaving 12 bases unmatched. CDR3 protein: CAGATGQAYNYGYTF. The CDR3 nucleotides are TGTGCCGGAGCCACGGGACAGGCCTATAACTATGGCTACACCTTC.

This chain's CDR3 is CASSLGIGGNTIYF. CDR3 DNA sequence: TGCGCCAGCAGCTTGGGGATCGGTGGAAACACCATATATTTT. The chain carries TRBV5-1 and TRBJ1-3; no definite D call. The CDR3 is 14 amino acids. Germline lookup yields CDR1 SGHRS and CDR2 YFSETQ. Trimming took 0 bases from V and 3 from J, leaving 7 bases between them.

The gene calls are TRBV6-5 and TRBJ1-1; TRBD1 agrees at 7 bases. J lost 1 base, V lost 7 bases, and 9 bases had no gene match. This CDR3 is 15 amino acids long. Per the germline V gene, CDR1 is MNHEY and CDR2 is SVGAGI. CDR3 DNA sequence: TGTGCCAGCATTTGGGGGGGGGACAGGAACACTGAAGCTTTCTTT. It translates to CASIWGGDRNTEAFF.

This clonotype showed up just a few times. This chain uses TRBV5-1 with TRBJ2-3, with 9 bases lining up with TRBD2. The CDR3 runs 16 residues. V trimming: 5 bases; J trimming: 0 bases; junction bases outside the gene matches: 7. Germline CDR1 is SGHRS and CDR2 is YFSETQ. The CDR3 bases are TGCGCCAGCAGAAGGGTTAGCGGGAGTAGCACAGATACGCAGTATTTT. Protein sequence: CASRRVSGSSTDTQYF.

This clonotype turned up a few times. The rearrangement uses TRBV6-1 and TRBJ2-7; D is unclear. Germline V gene sequence: CDR1 MNHNS, CDR2 SASEGT. This CDR3 region has 11 residues. The V end lost 7 bases, the J end lost 2 bases, and 6 bases lay between the germline ends. The CDR3 DNA reads TGTGCCAGCATTACAGCCTACGAGCAGTACTTC. Protein: CASITAYEQYF.

V and J are TRBV29-1 and TRBJ2-5; no clear D gene. Trimming pared 4 bases from V and 1 base from J, leaving 10 bases between. The length of the CDR3 is 13 residues. The germline V gene encodes CDR1 SQVTM and CDR2 ANQGSEA. CDR3 DNA sequence: TGCAGCGTTGTCTGGCCAGTCCAAGAGACCCAGTACTTC. This sequence encodes CSVVWPVQETQYF.

This clonotype appeared a few times. This chain connects TRBV10-3 to TRBJ1-5, with D maybe TRBD1 (5 bases). Germline CDR1 is ENHRY and CDR2 is SYGVKD. Between the trimmed V and J ends, which lost 9 bases and 5 bases, there was a span of 11 bases. This CDR3 contains 12 residues. This chain's CDR3 is CAISTGDQPQHF. As DNA, the CDR3 is TGTGCCATTAGTACGGGGGATCAGCCCCAGCATTTT.

V is TRBV20-1 and J is TRBJ1-3, with D hard to call. Germline-derived CDR1 and CDR2 are DFQATT and SNEGSKA (reference sequence). V lost 3 bases to trimming and J lost 2 bases, with 8 bases between them. The CDR3 is 13 amino acids. The CDR3 DNA is TGCAGTGCTAGTGCCGGAGCTGGAAACACCATATATTTT. Its protein product is CSASAGAGNTIYF.